This T cell receptor (beta chain) emerged from a study of blood T cell repertoires in COVID-19 (dated by TCRdb to the early 2020s). Study-level background: Samples covering the acute and convalescent phases of COVID-19 were provided by collaborators in the United States, Italy and Spain. The samples were drawn from two sources: the first 160 participants of the ongoing ImmuneRACE study, and 950 to 1,500 subjects contributed by 6 global collaborators. Nearly every sample came with metadata listing a de-identified subject ID, COVID-19 status, age in years and sex. Where available, HLA class I and class II types were taken from metadata supplied by the sample provider and were not determined by assay-based typing. The dataset comprised deeply sampled blood TCRbeta repertoires from subjects exposed to, actively infected with, or recovered from COVID-19. A freely available public database, intended as a resource for researchers studying the immune response to SARS-CoV-2, is where the repertoires were released. The material from the prospective study consisted of cDNA or gDNA derived from T cells, B-cell-depleted T cells, or PBMCs. Paper-wide results and their limitations: The amount of clinical and demographic metadata varied by source and participant and was provided uncurated.

On this clone itself: What antigen it recognizes has not been identified. No much larger clone is present one base from it, and per-base qualities are unavailable.

TCRbeta CDR3 regions were amplified from genomic DNA using the immunoSEQ Assay, a bias-controlled multiplex PCR. Per the source publication's procedure: The number of nucleated cells in each sample was estimated from the amplification of reference gene primers within the assay. Sequence reads were collapsed and filtered to measure the absolute abundance of every unique TCRbeta CDR3 rearrangement. For each sample, productive Simpson clonality was calculated as the square root of Simpson's diversity index across productive rearrangements. TCRdb's version of the immuneACCESS table is confined to in-frame rearrangements and falls short of the full clone set. An unresolved V gene accounts for under half of the shortfall where checked; the remainder is of unknown origin. The V and J calls and the clone size are those of that table, but D and trimming were determined from the DNA. This sample gives under 200,000 clones in total; around 80% of them show up just once. Under 3% of the sample comes from the top ten.

Collaborating institutions collected whole blood in K2EDTA tubes following their own protocols. Collaborator samples were shipped for TCRbeta analysis as frozen whole blood, isolated PBMCs, or DNA extracted from either sample type. The CDR3 runs 14 amino acids, cysteine and phenylalanine included. Only the CDR3 part of the read is kept: 42 bases, read in frame from the first base. According to the germline V gene, CDR1 reads SGHTA and CDR2 reads FQGNSA. The V end gives up 6 bases and the J end 5 bases, leaving 6 bases in the junction not matched to a gene. The sample taken for sequencing was peripheral blood. The chain was built from TRBV7-2 and TRBJ1-5, with 8 bases matching TRBD1. The sequence derives from a woman aged 60-75 years with acute or convalescent COVID-19. Here the CDR3 is given as CASRRTGSHQPQHF. The nucleotides read TGTGCCAGCAGGCGGACAGGGAGTCATCAGCCCCAGCATTTT.